This TCR beta chain appears in the sequencing data of a study of T cell responses to AZD1222 COVID-19 vaccine. The repertoire was sequenced with immunoSEQ multiplex PCR; TCRdb's copy has only in-frame clones and lacks some. The sample consists of 150,000 to 200,000 clones, about 90% of them appearing once. General study points: Donors skewed white British and female; clonal diversity was possibly underestimated. Increased Spike-specific TCR breadth and depth were observed after two AZD1222 doses.

On this clone: Its cognate antigen is unknown.

The sequencing here drew on peripheral blood, taken on day 0 of AZD1222 vaccination. This TCR was sampled from an adult in good health.

The CDR3 loop reads CASSGLAGEQFF. For the CDR3, the DNA is TGCGCCAGCAGTGGGCTAGCAGGTGAGCAGTTCTTC. The rearrangement joins TRBV4-3 to TRBJ2-1; D possibly corresponds to TRBD2 (5 bases). V gave up 6 bases and J gave up 9 bases, with 12 bases separating them. Per germline, CDR1 LGHNA and CDR2 YSLEER. The CDR3 runs to 12 residues.